Listed below are T cell receptor beta chains from one sample, sequenced in a study of control samples from healthy donors and cancer patients. Clones were read by immunoSEQ multiplex PCR, and TCRdb kept only the in-frame ones, dropping some. The sample shows about 130,000 clones, about 90% of them seen only once. The sample consisted of blood. Every receptor here comes from a woman in her 50s in good health. CDR3s include the opening cysteine and the closing phenylalanine or tryptophan. D genes are given only for firm matches. Size is omitted from some rows. Given values are once, few, many or a class for expanded clones.

d_call: TRBD1; clone_size: .; j_call: TRBJ1-2; v_call: TRBV6-1; cdr3_aa: CASSESGRGGYGYTF; cdr3_nt: TGTGCCAGCAGTGAATCGGGCAGGGGGGGCTATGGCTACACCTTC
d_call: .; clone_size: .; j_call: TRBJ1-2; v_call: TRBV3-1/TRBV3-2; cdr3_aa: CASSPLVPQGAGGYTF; cdr3_nt: TGTGCCAGCAGCCCGCTCGTCCCACAGGGCGCGGGAGGCTACACCTTC
d_call: TRBD1; clone_size: .; j_call: TRBJ2-2; v_call: TRBV19; cdr3_aa: CASSIGTGSSNTGELFF; cdr3_nt: TGTGCCAGTAGTATAGGGACAGGGTCGTCGAACACCGGGGAGCTGTTTTTT
d_call: .; clone_size: .; j_call: TRBJ2-7; v_call: TRBV3-1/TRBV3-2; cdr3_aa: CASSPTSYEQYF; cdr3_nt: TGTGCCAGCAGCCCAACTTCCTACGAGCAGTACTTC
d_call: TRBD1; clone_size: .; j_call: TRBJ1-5; v_call: TRBV12-3/TRBV12-4; cdr3_aa: CASSDRGYQPQHF; cdr3_nt: TGTGCCAGCAGTGACAGGGGTTATCAGCCCCAGCATTTT
d_call: .; clone_size: .; j_call: TRBJ1-2; v_call: TRBV5-1; cdr3_aa: CASSTKAPGAYGYTF; cdr3_nt: TGCGCCAGCAGCACCAAGGCGCCGGGGGCATATGGCTACACCTTC
d_call: .; clone_size: .; j_call: TRBJ1-2; v_call: TRBV30; cdr3_aa: CAWSVALRGLTGYTF; cdr3_nt: TGTGCCTGGAGTGTGGCTCTCAGGGGCCTTACTGGCTACACCTTC
d_call: .; clone_size: .; j_call: TRBJ2-7; v_call: TRBV6-5; cdr3_aa: CASSYSTGLGEQYF; cdr3_nt: TGTGCCAGCAGTTACTCCACAGGGCTGGGGGAGCAGTACTTC
d_call: .; clone_size: .; j_call: TRBJ2-7; v_call: TRBV28; cdr3_aa: CASSLVGEQYF; cdr3_nt: TGTGCCAGCAGTTTGGTAGGCGAGCAGTACTTC
d_call: TRBD2; clone_size: .; j_call: TRBJ2-7; v_call: TRBV13; cdr3_aa: CASSPRRSGGRGEQYF; cdr3_nt: TGTGCCAGCAGCCCAAGGCGCTCGGGGGGTCGGGGCGAGCAGTACTTC
d_call: .; clone_size: .; j_call: TRBJ2-7; v_call: TRBV29-1; cdr3_aa: CSARVGPYEQYF; cdr3_nt: TGCAGCGCCCGGGTGGGGCCTTACGAGCAGTACTTC
d_call: .; clone_size: .; j_call: TRBJ1-6; v_call: TRBV7-9; cdr3_aa: CASNRRDGDASPLHF; cdr3_nt: TGTGCCAGCAACCGGCGCGATGGGGATGCTTCACCCCTCCACTTT
d_call: TRBD1; clone_size: .; j_call: TRBJ2-7; v_call: TRBV9; cdr3_aa: CASSAGQSNYEQYF; cdr3_nt: TGTGCCAGCAGCGCGGGACAGTCCAACTACGAGCAGTACTTC
d_call: .; clone_size: once; j_call: TRBJ1-5; v_call: TRBV28; cdr3_aa: CASSWAGRGNQPQHF; cdr3_nt: TGTGCCAGCAGTTGGGCGGGGCGGGGCAATCAGCCCCAGCATTTT
d_call: .; clone_size: .; j_call: TRBJ2-7; v_call: TRBV5-6; cdr3_aa: CASSSWGELYEQYF; cdr3_nt: TGTGCCAGCAGCTCATGGGGAGAACTCTACGAGCAGTACTTC
d_call: TRBD1; clone_size: .; j_call: TRBJ2-5; v_call: TRBV29-1; cdr3_aa: CSMWTGVGETQYF; cdr3_nt: TGCAGCATGTGGACAGGGGTGGGAGAGACCCAGTACTTC
d_call: .; clone_size: .; j_call: TRBJ1-1; v_call: TRBV15; cdr3_aa: CATSRDLMNTEAFF; cdr3_nt: TGTGCCACCAGCAGAGACTTGATGAACACTGAAGCTTTCTTT
d_call: .; clone_size: .; j_call: TRBJ1-5; v_call: TRBV19; cdr3_aa: CASSTGKGLGNQPQHF; cdr3_nt: TGTGCCAGTAGTACGGGTAAGGGGTTGGGCAATCAGCCCCAGCATTTT
d_call: .; clone_size: .; j_call: TRBJ1-1; v_call: TRBV7-8; cdr3_aa: CASSSHYRDTEAFF; cdr3_nt: TGTGCCAGCAGCTCTCACTACAGGGACACTGAAGCTTTCTTT
d_call: .; clone_size: once; j_call: TRBJ2-1; v_call: TRBV9; cdr3_aa: CASSVRGADPPYEQFF; cdr3_nt: TGTGCCAGCAGCGTAAGGGGCGCGGATCCCCCGTATGAGCAGTTCTTC